This TCR beta chain stems from a study of beta chain features in type 1 diabetes. The sample holds one count of this clone. Germline CDR1 reads SGDLS; CDR2 reads YYNGEE. The V and J ends lost 0 bases and 0 bases, in that order; junction bases with no gene match: 4. The CDR3 length is 16 residues. Of the isolated RNA, all was reverse transcribed, and so the sequenced material was expressed TCRB transcripts. Repertoires were generated with immunoSEQ multiplex PCR, while TCRdb's copy carries only in-frame clones and drops some. Among approximately 84,000 clones listed, under 35% were seen once. The sequenced material came from stem cell memory CD4+ T cells from blood. The chain carries TRBV9 and TRBJ2-3, with 7 bases matching TRBD2. This TCR was sampled from a woman aged 18-29 years in good health. The CDR3 bases are TGTGCCAGCAGCGTAGTTGGACTAGTGAGCACAGATACGCAGTATTTT. It codes for CASSVVGLVSTDTQYF.